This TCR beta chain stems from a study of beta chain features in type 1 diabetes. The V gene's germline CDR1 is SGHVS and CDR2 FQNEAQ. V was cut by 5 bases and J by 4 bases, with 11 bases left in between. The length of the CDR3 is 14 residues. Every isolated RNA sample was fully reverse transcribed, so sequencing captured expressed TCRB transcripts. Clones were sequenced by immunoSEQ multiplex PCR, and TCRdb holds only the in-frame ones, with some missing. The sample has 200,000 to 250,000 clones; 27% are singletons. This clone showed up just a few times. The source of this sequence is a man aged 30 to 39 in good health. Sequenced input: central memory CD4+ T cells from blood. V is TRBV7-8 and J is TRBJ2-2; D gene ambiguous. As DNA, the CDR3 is TGTGCCAGCAGCCCTCGAACCTCCACCGGGGAGCTGTTTTTT. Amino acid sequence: CASSPRTSTGELFF.